The next 23 T cell receptor beta chains were all read from a single sample in a study of T cells in Graves' hyperthyroidism and ophthalmopathy. It was RNA transcripts that yielded the amplified TCR beta CDR3 regions. The HTBI primer set drove a first-round RT-PCR of the TCR CDR3. TCRdb reprocessed the multiplex PCR reads with MiXCR, giving one entry per CDR3 protein. The sample shows around 400,000 distinct CDR3 sequences, nearly 15% of them seen only once. The material sequenced was blood. Receptors originate from a woman aged 55-69 years with Graves' ophthalmopathy.

This clonotype appeared a few times. V and J are TRBV29-1 and TRBJ2-7; D gene uncertain. With 6 bases removed from V and 2 bases from J, the gap between germline ends came to 8 bases. The CDR3 totals 11 residues. Germline loops: CDR1 SQVTM, CDR2 ANQGSEA. CDR3: CSVGIAYEQYF. The CDR3 DNA sequence: TGCAGCGTGGGGATTGCCTACGAGCAGTACTTC.

This clonotype was seen ten or more times. V is TRBV29-1 and J is TRBJ2-1, with 7 bases matching TRBD1. With V trimmed by 6 bases and J by 9 bases, 11 bases remained unmatched. Germline V gene sequence: CDR1 SQVTM, CDR2 ANQGSEA. The CDR3 sequence is 13 residues long. In nucleotides, the CDR3 is TGCAGCGTCGCCGGAGGACAGGTCCTTGAGCAGTTCTTC. Encoded protein: CSVAGGQVLEQFF.

This clonotype came up many times. This rearrangement joins TRBV11-2 to TRBJ2-1; 7 nucleotides align to TRBD2. Germline V CDR1 and CDR2: SGHAT, FQNNGV. The CDR3 has 15 residues. V shed 2 bases and J 9 bases; nucleotides not matched to a gene: 10. The CDR3 DNA follows: TGTGCCAGCAGCTTACCAGCGGGGAGAATCAGTGAGCAGTTCTTC. It yields the protein CASSLPAGRISEQFF.

This clonotype came up many times. Relative to the germline gene, one junction end is altered; a read error may explain this. The rearrangement links TRBV20-1 to TRBJ2-7, with D possibly TRBD2 on 5 matching bases. Germline CDR1 reads DFQATT; CDR2 reads SNEGSKA (reference sequence). This CDR3 contains 14 residues. The CDR3 bases are TGCAGTGCTAGGCCATCACTAGGCTCCCACGAGCAGTACTTC. Its translation is CSARPSLGSHEQYF.

This clonotype was observed many times. The V and J genes are TRBV2 and TRBJ1-1; the D gene is possibly TRBD1 (5 bases). V was trimmed by 6 bases and J by 1 base, leaving 15 bases between them. The V gene's germline CDR1 is SNHLY and CDR2 FYNNEI. CDR3 length: 15 residues. In DNA form, the CDR3 reads TGTGCCAGCAGGCCACCCAGACAGACGAACACTGAAGCTTTCTTT. Protein sequence: CASRPPRQTNTEAFF.

The gene calls are TRBV19 and TRBJ2-2; 9 nucleotides agree with TRBD2. Germline V CDR1 and CDR2: LNHDA, SQIVND (reference sequence). The junction had 7 bases not matched to a gene; V was cut back by 7 bases and J by 4 bases. The CDR3 consists of 15 residues. The CDR3 DNA sequence: TGTGCCAGTATTGCGGGAGGGCCGGGCACCGGGGAGCTGTTTTTT. Protein sequence: CASIAGGPGTGELFF. Full variable domain (rest looked up from reference TRBV19 and TRBJ2-2): DGGITQSPKYLFRKEGQNVTLSCEQNLNHDAMYWYRQDPGQGLRLIYYSQIVNDFQKGDIAEGYSVSREKKESFPLTVTSAQKNPTAFYLCASIAGGPGTGELFFGEGSRLTVL.

In its sample, this clonotype was seen many times. The chain joins TRBV9 to TRBJ2-3; TRBD2 matches 11 bases. The CDR3 totals 17 residues. After removal of 0 bases from V and 5 bases from J, the junction contained 8 bases not matched to a gene. CDR1 and CDR2 (germline): SGDLS, YYNGEE. CDR3 loop: CASSVGGTSGPVDTQYF. The CDR3, as DNA: TGTGCCAGCAGCGTAGGGGGGACTAGCGGCCCAGTAGATACGCAGTATTTT.

V gene TRBV20-1 combines with J gene TRBJ2-1; a possible D gene is TRBD1 (6 bases). Germline CDR1 and CDR2: DFQATT and SNEGSKA (reference sequence). CDR3 length equals 14 residues. V lost 3 bases, J lost 8 bases, and 17 bases lay in between. DNA of the CDR3: TGCAGTGCTAGGGGGGCCTCAACCGTGGATGAGCAGTTCTTC. Translation gives CSARGASTVDEQFF.

This clonotype was detected many times. V and J are TRBV18 and TRBJ1-1; TRBD1 is a possible D gene (5 bases). Trimming left V 0 bases short and J 1 base short, with 9 bases between. This CDR3 spans 15 amino acids. From germline, CDR1 is KGHSH and CDR2 LQKENI. CDR3 sequence: CASSPPAGTNTEAFF. The CDR3 nucleotides read TGTGCCAGCTCACCACCGGCAGGGACGAACACTGAAGCTTTCTTT. Combining the CDR3 with reference TRBV18 and TRBJ1-1 gives the whole variable domain NAGVMQNPRHLVRRRGQEARLRCSPMKGHSHVYWYRQLPEEGLKFMVYLQKENIIDESGMPKERFSAEFPKEGPSILRIQQVVRGDSAAYFCASSPPAGTNTEAFFGQGTRLTVV.

This clonotype came up a few times. A junction boundary mismatches the germline segment, possibly from a read error. The gene calls are TRBV18 and TRBJ1-1, with 9 bases matching TRBD1. The CDR3 is made up of 15 amino acids. Germline V lookup: CDR1 KGHSH, CDR2 LQKENI. In nucleotides, the CDR3 is TGTGCCAACTCACTCGGACAGGGGCAGAACACTGAAGCTTTCTTT. This codes for CANSLGQGQNTEAFF.

This clonotype showed up just a few times. The chain couples TRBV6-1 to TRBJ1-5; D not certain. Trimming took 3 bases from V and 0 from J, leaving 15 bases between them. Germline CDR1 reads MNHNS; CDR2 reads SASEGT. The CDR3 sequence is 17 residues long. The CDR3 loop is CASSDFRVRYSNQPQHF. DNA of the CDR3: TGTGCCAGCAGTGATTTTAGGGTCAGATATAGCAATCAGCCCCAGCATTTT.

This clonotype was seen ten or more times. The rearrangement uses TRBV28 and TRBJ2-7; the match to TRBD1 covers 8 bases. This CDR3 region has 15 residues. The V gene end was trimmed by 6 bases and the J gene end by 1 base; junction bases not matched to a gene: 8. CDR1 MDHEN and CDR2 SYDVKM come from the germline V gene. The CDR3 sequence is CASRGGQVNSYEQYF. The CDR3 DNA reads as TGTGCCAGCAGGGGGGGACAGGTGAATTCCTACGAGCAGTACTTC.

The table lists this clonotype with many counts. The chain recombines TRBV11-2 with TRBJ2-7; unclear D gene. The V gene lost 4 bases and the J gene lost 2 bases, with 12 bases spanning the gap. The CDR3 has 14 residues. The germline V gene encodes CDR1 SGHAT and CDR2 FQNNGV. The CDR3 loop reads CASSSWTETYEQYF. The CDR3 DNA sequence: TGTGCCAGCAGCTCGTGGACGGAAACCTACGAGCAGTACTTC.

This clonotype showed up many times. V and J are TRBV2 and TRBJ2-1; 7 bases line up with TRBD1. This CDR3 contains 13 residues. Germline CDR1 is SNHLY and CDR2 is FYNNEI. The V segment lost 7 bases and the J segment 9 bases; nucleotides outside the gene matches: 9. CDR3 DNA: TGTGCCAGCATGGGGGACAGTCTCGGTGAGCAGTTCTTC. It yields the protein CASMGDSLGEQFF. Based on the CDR3 plus reference TRBV2 and TRBJ2-1, the full variable domain is EPEVTQTPSHQVTQMGQEVILRCVPISNHLYFYWYRQILGQKVEFLVSFYNNEISEKSEIFDDQFSVERPDGSNFTLKIRSTKLEDSAMYFCASMGDSLGEQFFGPGTRLTVL.

This clonotype has ten or more counts. DNA of the CDR3: TGTGCCAGCAGCCCGGGGCAAGAGACCCAGTACTTC. It encodes CASSPGQETQYF. The J gene is TRBJ2-5, the V gene TRBV9; D is perhaps TRBD2 (5 bases). Germline CDR1 SGDLS, CDR2 YYNGEE. The V end lost 4 bases, the J end lost 2 bases, and 6 bases lay between the germline ends. This CDR3 comprises 12 residues.

The V and J genes are TRBV20-1 and TRBJ1-5, with 11 bases identical to TRBD1. After removal of 5 bases from V and 7 bases from J, the junction contained 4 bases not matched to a gene. Per germline, CDR1 DFQATT and CDR2 SNEGSKA (reference sequence). The CDR3 loop spans 13 amino acids. For the CDR3, the DNA is TGCAGTGCTGGACAGGGGGCGGGACAGCCCCAGCATTTT. It is translated as CSAGQGAGQPQHF.

There are many counts of this clonotype. The chain links TRBV5-1 to TRBJ1-4, with TRBD1 matching over 11 bases. From germline, CDR1 is SGHRS and CDR2 YFSETQ. V shed 7 bases and J 8 bases; nucleotides not matched to a gene: 7. The CDR3 extends over 14 amino acids. The CDR3 sequence is CASARDRGEEKLFF. DNA for the CDR3: TGCGCCAGCGCCCGGGACAGGGGGGAAGAAAAACTGTTTTTT.

The sample holds many counts of this clonotype. The CDR3 DNA is TGTGCCAGCAGCTTAGTGGTGGGGGAGACCCAGTACTTC. As protein: CASSLVVGETQYF. V and J are TRBV7-9 and TRBJ2-5; D is unresolved. V lost 1 base to trimming and J lost 5 bases, with 8 bases between them. CDR1 and CDR2 (germline): SEHNR, FQNEAQ (reference sequence). This CDR3 has 13 residues.

This clonotype was counted ten times or more. The chain couples TRBV18 to TRBJ1-1; the D gene is possibly TRBD1 (5 bases). This CDR3 has 16 amino acids. V lost 1 base and J 5 bases, leaving 17 bases between the germline ends. Germline V gene sequence: CDR1 KGHSH, CDR2 LQKENI. In DNA form, the CDR3 reads TGTGCCAGCTCACCACGAAGGGACGGACCGGGGACTGAAGCTTTCTTT. Protein sequence: CASSPRRDGPGTEAFF.

There are many counts of this clonotype. The chain joins TRBV7-2 to TRBJ2-2; 7 bases agree with TRBD2. The CDR3 length is 15 residues. From germline, CDR1 is SGHTA and CDR2 FQGNSA. Trimming removed 6 bases from V and 2 bases from J; junction bases left unmatched: 6. The DNA of the CDR3 is TGTGCCAGCAGTTATAGCGGGCTCAACACCGGGGAGCTGTTTTTT. Its translation: CASSYSGLNTGELFF. Full variable domain (remainder filled in from reference TRBV7-2 and TRBJ2-2): GAGVSQSPSNKVTEKGKDVELRCDPISGHTALYWYRQSLGQGLEFLIYFQGNSAPDKSGLPSDRFSAERTGGSVSTLTIQRTQQEDSAVYLCASSYSGLNTGELFFGEGSRLTVL.

This clonotype was recorded at least ten times. The chain carries TRBV15 and TRBJ1-6, with 10 bases matching TRBD1. J was trimmed by 7 bases and V by 3 bases; bases with no gene match: 3. CDR1 and CDR2 from the germline V gene are LNHNV and YYDKDF (reference sequence). The CDR3 loop spans 15 amino acids. The CDR3 region is CATSSDRGRNSPLHF. CDR3 DNA sequence: TGTGCCACCAGCAGCGACAGGGGGCGAAATTCACCCCTCCACTTT. Based on the CDR3 plus reference TRBV15 and TRBJ1-6, the full variable domain is DAMVIQNPRYQVTQFGKPVTLSCSQTLNHNVMYWYQQKSSQAPKLLFHYYDKDFNNEADTPDNFQSRRPNTSFCFLDIRSPGLGDTAMYLCATSSDRGRNSPLHFGNGTRLTVT.

This clonotype has only a few counts. V is TRBV4-1 and J is TRBJ1-1; possibly TRBD1 for D (6 bases). Looked up from germline, CDR1 is MGHRA and CDR2 is YSYEKL. This CDR3 has 21 residues. V was trimmed by 2 bases and J by 0 bases, leaving 28 bases between them. The CDR3 DNA follows: TGCGCCAGCAGCCAACATTGGACAGAAGTGGCTGAATGGGACATGAACACTGAAGCTTTCTTT. Amino acid sequence: CASSQHWTEVAEWDMNTEAFF.

This clonotype came up many times. The gene calls are TRBV30 and TRBJ1-1; D uncertain. The CDR3 sequence is 13 residues long. The V and J ends lost 5 bases and 1 base respectively, with 11 bases between them. Germline CDR1 is GTSNPN and CDR2 is SVGIG (reference sequence). The CDR3 region is CAWGLGRNTEAFF. CDR3 DNA sequence: TGTGCCTGGGGACTGGGGAGGAACACTGAAGCTTTCTTT.